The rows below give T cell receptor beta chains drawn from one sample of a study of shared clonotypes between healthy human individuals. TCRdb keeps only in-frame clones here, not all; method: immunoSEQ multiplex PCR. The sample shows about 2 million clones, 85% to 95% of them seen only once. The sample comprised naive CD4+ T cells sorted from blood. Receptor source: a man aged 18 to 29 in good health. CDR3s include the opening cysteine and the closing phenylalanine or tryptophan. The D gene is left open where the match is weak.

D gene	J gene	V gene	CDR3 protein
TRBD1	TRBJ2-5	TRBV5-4	CASSPGQTDQETQYF
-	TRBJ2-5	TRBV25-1	CASSEGQQAKRETQYF
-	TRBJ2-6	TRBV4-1	CASSQVGVVWANVLTF
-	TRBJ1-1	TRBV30	CAWSISVNTEAFF
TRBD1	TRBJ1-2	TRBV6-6	CASSYPDRGGGYTF
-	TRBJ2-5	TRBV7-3	CASSRRGNEAQYF
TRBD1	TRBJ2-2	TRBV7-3	CASSFRGTVNTGELFF
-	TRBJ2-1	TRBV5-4	CASSQTGTHNEQFF
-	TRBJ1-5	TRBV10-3	CAISEGGGNQPQHF
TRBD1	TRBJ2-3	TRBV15	CATSRDQAAGGPDTQYF
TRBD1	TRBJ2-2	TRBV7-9	CASSSGGTNTGELFF
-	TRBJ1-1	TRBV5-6	CASSLGSVNTEAFF
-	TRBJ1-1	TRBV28	CASSLFSGSEAFF
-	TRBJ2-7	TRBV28	CASSLLSGAYEQYF
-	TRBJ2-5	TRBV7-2	CASSPRGQGPQETQYF
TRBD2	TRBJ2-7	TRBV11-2	CASSFLAGGVYEQYF
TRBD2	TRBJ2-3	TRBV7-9	CASSPRTSGGFRDTQYF
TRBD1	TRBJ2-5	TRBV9	CASSAGDRGRETQYF
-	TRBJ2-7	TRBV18	CASSQVGGRDYEQYF
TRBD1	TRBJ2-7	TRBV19	CASSITAGGAWYEQYF
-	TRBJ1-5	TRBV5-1	CASSPEYREQPQHF
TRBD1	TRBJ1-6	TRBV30	CAWSVGGGHNSPLHF
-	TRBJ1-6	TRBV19	CASSIDRGGSLHF
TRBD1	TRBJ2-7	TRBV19	CASKRTGGFYEQYF
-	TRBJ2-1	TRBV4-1	CASSQNPGTVYNEQFF
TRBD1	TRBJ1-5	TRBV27	CASSLLGQGAGNQPQHF
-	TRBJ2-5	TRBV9	CASSVAGDETQYF
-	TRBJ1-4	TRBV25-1	CASSDSGRQEKLFF
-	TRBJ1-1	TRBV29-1	CSAATGNTEAFF